The TCR beta chain under discussion was sequenced for a study of blood T cells in healthy people across ages. This clonotype was detected only a few times. Germline V gene sequence: CDR1 SQVTM, CDR2 ANQGSEA. There are 12 residues in the CDR3. V was shortened by 3 bases and J by 5 bases, with 10 bases between the two germline ends. A sample-barcoded 5' primer and a J-beta primer mix were used in a second PCR of roughly 7 to 11 cycles. Each cDNA molecule received a tag from a template-switch adaptor that had 12 random nucleotides. TCRdb reprocessed the 5' RACE reads via MiXCR and lists one record per CDR3 protein. Among about 830,000 distinct CDR3 sequences listed, approximately 65% were seen once.

The receptor's source is a man aged 30-40 years in good health. The specimen was blood. This sequence joins TRBV29-1 and TRBJ2-5; no clear D gene. CDR3 nucleotide sequence: TGCAGCGTTGATCAAGCGAGGGAGACCCAGTACTTC. It codes for CSVDQARETQYF.